Listed here are 10 T cell receptor beta chains from one sample, sequenced in a study of shared clonotypes between healthy human individuals. Method: immunoSEQ multiplex PCR; TCRdb's copy keeps in-frame clones and lacks some. The data hold about 2.3 million clones, with roughly 92% observed a single time. Sequencing was performed on naive CD4+ T cells from PBMCs. Indicated subset: CD45RA+ positively selected. The receptors come from a man between 18 and 35 years old in good health. Some clones in this sample may be carry-over from other donors' samples.

This chain joins TRBV7-2 and TRBJ1-1, with a possible D match to TRBD1 (5 bases). From germline, CDR1 is SGHTA and CDR2 FQGNSA. V shed 3 bases and J shed 0 bases, with 8 bases lying between them. CDR3 length: 14 residues. DNA of the CDR3: TGTGCCAGCAGCTTGTGGGGCTTGAACACTGAAGCTTTCTTT. Amino acid sequence: CASSLWGLNTEAFF.

This clone was detected a few times. The sample contains more than one DNA sequence encoding this CDR3. This chain links TRBV18 with TRBJ2-7; 8 bases fit TRBD1. Germline assignment: CDR1 KGHSH and CDR2 LQKENI. J was trimmed by 3 bases and V by 3 bases; bases with no gene match: 1. This CDR3 is 13 amino acids long. The CDR3 here is CASSPGTGYEQYF. The CDR3 nucleotides read TGTGCCAGCTCACCCGGGACAGGCTACGAGCAGTACTTC.

CDR3 coding DNA: TGTGCCAGCAGCGTCGACATGACCTACGAGCAGTACTTC. This encodes CASSVDMTYEQYF. This rearrangement joins TRBV28 to TRBJ2-7; no firm D call. Germline assignment: CDR1 MDHEN and CDR2 SYDVKM. Trimming took 6 bases from V and 2 from J, leaving 11 bases between them. The CDR3 loop spans 13 amino acids.

The chain carries TRBV27 and TRBJ2-5; D unclear. The CDR3 has 13 residues. CDR1 MNHEY and CDR2 SMNVEV come from the germline V gene (reference sequence). V was clipped by 2 bases and J by 2 bases, with 6 bases between them. As DNA, the CDR3 is TGTGCCAGCAGTTTACTTTTTCAAGAGACCCAGTACTTC. This sequence encodes CASSLLFQETQYF.

The chain has TRBV4-2 and TRBJ2-1; no definite D call. CDR3 length equals 16 residues. The germline V and J ends were trimmed by 2 bases and 4 bases, with 15 bases remaining between them. Looked up from germline, CDR1 is LGHNA and CDR2 is YNFKEQ. CDR3 sequence: CASSQTLVSIYNEQFF. The CDR3 DNA sequence: TGTGCCAGCAGCCAAACTCTAGTCTCCATATACAATGAGCAGTTCTTC.

The V gene is TRBV5-6, the J gene TRBJ1-2; D remains unclear. The CDR3 sequence is 13 residues long. Trimming stripped 0 bases from V and 4 bases from J, with 7 bases between. Germline-derived CDR1 and CDR2 are SGHDT and YYEEEE. The CDR3 DNA reads TGTGCCAGCAGCTTGGTCAGATTCTATGGCTACACCTTC. Translating it yields CASSLVRFYGYTF.

This clone was recorded once. The chain combines TRBV11-1 with TRBJ2-5, with 7 bases lining up with TRBD2. J gave up 5 bases and V 8 bases, and 11 bases lay outside the gene matches. Germline CDR1 and CDR2: SGHAT and FQDESV (reference sequence). This CDR3 is built from 14 residues. CDR3 loop: CASGLISSGETQYF. CDR3 nucleotide sequence: TGTGCCAGCGGATTGATCTCTAGCGGCGAGACCCAGTACTTC.

V is TRBV5-4 and J is TRBJ2-5, with TRBD2 identical over 10 bases. CDR3 length: 18 amino acids. The V gene's germline CDR1 is SGHNT and CDR2 YYREEE (reference sequence). The trim removed 1 base at V and 7 bases at J, leaving 16 bases unmatched. The CDR3 coding sequence is TGTGCCAGCAGCTTGCGGTCTTGGCGAGCGGGAGGGTGGGGGACCCAGTACTTC. Protein sequence: CASSLRSWRAGGWGTQYF.

The chain couples TRBV27 to TRBJ2-3; D is perhaps TRBD1 (6 bases). CDR3 length equals 15 residues. V was shortened by 10 bases and J by 1 base, with 18 bases between the two germline ends. The germline V gene has CDR1 MNHEY and CDR2 SMNVEV (reference sequence). In DNA, the CDR3 is TGTGCCACCCAAACCACCAACAGGGGCACAGATACGCAGTATTTT. Translated, it gives CATQTTNRGTDTQYF.

The CDR3 loop is CAWSEWGSYHEQYF. For the CDR3, the DNA is TGTGCCTGGAGTGAGTGGGGTAGTTACCACGAGCAGTACTTC. V usage is TRBV30 and J usage is TRBJ2-7, with D hard to call. V lost 1 base, J lost 5 bases, and 15 bases lay in between. CDR3 size: 14 residues. The germline V gene has CDR1 GTSNPN and CDR2 SVGIG (reference sequence).